This note documents a single T cell receptor beta chain sequence. What it binds is not known. V dropped 3 bases and J dropped 5; count of bases not matched to a gene: 9. This CDR3 has 16 amino acids. CDR1 SGHVS and CDR2 FNYEAQ come from the germline V gene. Donors, healthy HIV-negative adults, lacked recent acute infections or vaccinations. Naive CD4+ cells were CD45RA-selected; the remaining cells were memory. This entry comes from a study of shared clonotypes between healthy human individuals. General study findings and limits: The small donor group covered limited genetic and exposure diversity.

Assay execution proceeded at the deep level. Clones were sequenced by immunoSEQ multiplex PCR, and TCRdb holds only the in-frame ones, with some missing. The table records a few million clones, over 85% of them present only once. The source of this sequence is a man between 18 and 29 years old in good health. Some clones in this sample may be carry-over from other donors' samples. The chain uses TRBV7-6 and TRBJ2-5; 10 bases map to TRBD2. The sequenced material came from naive CD4+ T cells from PBMCs. This sample's subset: CD45RA+ positively selected. Here the CDR3 DNA reads TGTGCCAGCAGCTTTTTCGAGATAGCGGGAGGTGAGACCCAGTACTTC. It is translated as CASSFFEIAGGETQYF.